This paragraph reports one TCR beta chain. The sample comes from a study of blood T cell repertoires in COVID-19. The wider study: The United States, Italy and Spain provided the acute and convalescent COVID-19 samples. The analysed material was cDNA or gDNA that came from T cells, B-cell-depleted T cells, or PBMCs.

Per the original methods: For nucleated cells, counts were estimated from reference gene primer amplification. Assay: immunoSEQ multiplex PCR; the TCRdb copy retains only in-frame clones and omits some. V and J calls and clone size are those listed in that table; D and trimming were worked out from the DNA. Of roughly 150,000 clones in the sample, approximately 84% were seen once. V dropped 6 bases and J dropped 0 bases, with 8 bases sitting between them. Germline CDR1 is MNHEY and CDR2 is SVGAGI. The CDR3 is 13 residues long. What was sequenced was peripheral blood. This sequence originates from a woman aged 80 or over with COVID-19, enrolled during active disease. The rearrangement uses TRBV6-5 and TRBJ1-2; no firm D call. The CDR3 is CASSPSSNYGYTF. The CDR3 bases are TGTGCCAGCAGCCCCTCCTCTAACTATGGCTACACCTTC.